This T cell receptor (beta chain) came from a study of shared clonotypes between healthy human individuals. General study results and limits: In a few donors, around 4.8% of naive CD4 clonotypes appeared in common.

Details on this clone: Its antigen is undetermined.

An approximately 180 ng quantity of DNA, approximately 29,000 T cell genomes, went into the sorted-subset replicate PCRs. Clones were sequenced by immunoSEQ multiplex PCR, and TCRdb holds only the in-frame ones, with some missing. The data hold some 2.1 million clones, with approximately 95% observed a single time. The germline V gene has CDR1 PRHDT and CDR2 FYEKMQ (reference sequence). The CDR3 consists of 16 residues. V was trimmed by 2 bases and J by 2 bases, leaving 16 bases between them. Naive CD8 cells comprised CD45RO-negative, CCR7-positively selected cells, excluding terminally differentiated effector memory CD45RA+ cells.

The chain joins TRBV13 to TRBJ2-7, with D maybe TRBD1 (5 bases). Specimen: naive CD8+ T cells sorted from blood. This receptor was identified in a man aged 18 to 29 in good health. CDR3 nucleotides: TGTGCCAGCAGCTTAAAAATGCAGGGCGGTCCCTACGAGCAGTACTTC. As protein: CASSLKMQGGPYEQYF.